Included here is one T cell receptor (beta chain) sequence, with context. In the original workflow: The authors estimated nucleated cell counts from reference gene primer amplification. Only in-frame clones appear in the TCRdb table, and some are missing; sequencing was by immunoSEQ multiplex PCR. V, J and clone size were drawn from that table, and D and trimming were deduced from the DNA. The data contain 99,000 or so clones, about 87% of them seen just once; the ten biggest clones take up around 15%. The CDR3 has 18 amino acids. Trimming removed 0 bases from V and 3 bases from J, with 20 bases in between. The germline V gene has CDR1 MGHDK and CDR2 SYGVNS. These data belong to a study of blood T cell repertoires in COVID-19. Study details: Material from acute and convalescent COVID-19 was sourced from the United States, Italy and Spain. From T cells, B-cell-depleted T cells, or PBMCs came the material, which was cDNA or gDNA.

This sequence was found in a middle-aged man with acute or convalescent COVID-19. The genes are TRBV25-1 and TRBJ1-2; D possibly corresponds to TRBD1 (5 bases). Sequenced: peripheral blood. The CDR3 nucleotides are TGTGCCAGCAGTGAATATTTCCGAGACAGCAGTCCCTACTATGGCTACACCTTC. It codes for CASSEYFRDSSPYYGYTF.